The clone carrying this T cell receptor beta chain was seen once. Between the trimmed V and J ends, which lost 11 bases and 8 bases, there was a span of 21 bases. CDR3 length: 13 amino acids. CDR1 is MDHEN and CDR2 is SYDVKM in the germline V gene. The data belong to a study of blood T cell repertoires in COVID-19. Whole-study context: Sites in the United States, Italy and Spain provided acute and convalescent COVID-19 samples. Sample material is recorded as cDNA or gDNA derived from T cells, B-cell-depleted T cells, or PBMCs.

In the original analysis: How many nucleated cells were present was estimated from reference gene primer amplification. Measured with immunoSEQ multiplex PCR; TCRdb has only the in-frame clones, and not every one. The D gene and trimming were derived from the DNA, and the V and J assignments and clone size from that table. The profile shows a few hundred thousand clones, around 86% of them singletons. The rearrangement uses TRBV28 and TRBJ1-2, with a tentative D call TRBD1 (6 bases). This TCR derives from a woman aged 45-65 years with acute or convalescent COVID-19. The sequencing input was peripheral blood. The CDR3 reads CASKRAGDWGYTF. The CDR3 DNA reads as TGTGCCTCAAAACGGGCAGGGGATTGGGGCTACACCTTC.